This entry concerns a single T cell receptor beta chain. What it binds is unknown. The data were obtained in a study of OX40 agonist ivuxolimab in advanced cancers. Study-wide results and caveats: There was clonal expansion of CD4+ and CD8+ blood T cells by week 6 at 0.1 to 3.0 mg/kg.

Method: immunoSEQ multiplex PCR; TCRdb's copy keeps in-frame clones and lacks some. The repertoire holds tens of thousands of clones, about 76% seen once, with around 1.5% in the top ten. This material consisted of CD4+ or CD8+ T cells sorted from blood, taken in a trial of the OX40 agonist ivuxolimab. The clonotype was recovered from an adult with an advanced solid tumor such as melanoma, head and neck, liver or kidney cancer.

CDR3 protein: CASSSGGSGEKLFF. In DNA, the CDR3 is TGTGCCAGTAGCTCGGGAGGGTCTGGTGAAAAACTGTTTTTT. The rearrangement uses TRBV19 and TRBJ1-4; D is ambiguous. The germline V gene encodes CDR1 LNHDA and CDR2 SQIVND (reference sequence). The CDR3 loop spans 14 amino acids. The germline V and J ends were trimmed by 6 bases and 7 bases, with 15 bases remaining between them.